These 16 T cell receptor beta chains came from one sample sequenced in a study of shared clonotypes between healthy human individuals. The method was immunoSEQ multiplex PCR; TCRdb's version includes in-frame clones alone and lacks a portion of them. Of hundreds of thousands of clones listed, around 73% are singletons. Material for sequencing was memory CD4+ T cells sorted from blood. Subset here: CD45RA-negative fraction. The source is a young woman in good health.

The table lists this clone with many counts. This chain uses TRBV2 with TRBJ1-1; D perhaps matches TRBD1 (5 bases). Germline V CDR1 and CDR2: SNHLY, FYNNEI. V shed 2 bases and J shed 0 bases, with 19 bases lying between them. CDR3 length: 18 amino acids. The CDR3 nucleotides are TGTGCCAGCAGTGAAAGGTTAAAGGGGACCTTTATGAACACTGAAGCTTTCTTT. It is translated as CASSERLKGTFMNTEAFF. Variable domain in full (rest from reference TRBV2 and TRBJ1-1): EPEVTQTPSHQVTQMGQEVILRCVPISNHLYFYWYRQILGQKVEFLVSFYNNEISEKSEIFDDQFSVERPDGSNFTLKIRSTKLEDSAMYFCASSERLKGTFMNTEAFFGQGTRLTVV.

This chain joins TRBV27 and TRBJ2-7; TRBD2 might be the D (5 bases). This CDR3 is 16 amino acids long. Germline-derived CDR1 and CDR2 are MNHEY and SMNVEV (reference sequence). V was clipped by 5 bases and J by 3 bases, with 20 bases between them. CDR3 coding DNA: TGTGCCAGCAGTAGACCCCGCGCGAACGGACTCTACGAGCAGTACTTC. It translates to CASSRPRANGLYEQYF.

CDR3 in DNA: TGTGCCAGCAGCTTGGGGCAGTACTCTGGGGCCAACGTCCTGACTTTC. Amino acids: CASSLGQYSGANVLTF. The chain has TRBV5-5 and TRBJ2-6; no clear D gene. Trimming pared 0 bases from V and 0 bases from J, leaving 7 bases between. Germline CDR1 is SGHKS and CDR2 is YYEKEE (reference sequence). The CDR3 has 16 residues.

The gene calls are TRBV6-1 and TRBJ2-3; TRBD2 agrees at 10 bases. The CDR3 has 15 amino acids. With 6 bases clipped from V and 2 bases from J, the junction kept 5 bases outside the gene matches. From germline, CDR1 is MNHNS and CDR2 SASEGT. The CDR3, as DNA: TGTGCCAGCAGGGGACTAGCGTCCCTCACAGATACGCAGTATTTT. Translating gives CASRGLASLTDTQYF.

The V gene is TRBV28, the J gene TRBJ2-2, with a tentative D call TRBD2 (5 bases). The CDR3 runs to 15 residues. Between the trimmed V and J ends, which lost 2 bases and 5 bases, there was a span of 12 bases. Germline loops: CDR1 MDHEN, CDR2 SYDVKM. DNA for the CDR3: TGTGCCAGCAGTTTAACCGGACGGGGTACCGGGGAGCTGTTTTTT. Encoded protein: CASSLTGRGTGELFF.

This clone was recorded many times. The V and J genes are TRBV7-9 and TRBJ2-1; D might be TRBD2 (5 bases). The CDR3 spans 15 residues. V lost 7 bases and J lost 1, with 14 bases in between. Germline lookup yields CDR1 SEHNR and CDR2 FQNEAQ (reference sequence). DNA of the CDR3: TGTGCCAGCACCATTAATAGCGAGTCCTACAATGAGCAGTTCTTC. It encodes CASTINSESYNEQFF.

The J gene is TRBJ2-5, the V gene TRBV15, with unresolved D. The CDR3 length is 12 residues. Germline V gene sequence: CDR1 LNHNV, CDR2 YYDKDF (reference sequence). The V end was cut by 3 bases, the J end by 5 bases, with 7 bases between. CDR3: CATSSVGETQYF. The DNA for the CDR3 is TGTGCCACCAGCAGTGTAGGTGAGACCCAGTACTTC.

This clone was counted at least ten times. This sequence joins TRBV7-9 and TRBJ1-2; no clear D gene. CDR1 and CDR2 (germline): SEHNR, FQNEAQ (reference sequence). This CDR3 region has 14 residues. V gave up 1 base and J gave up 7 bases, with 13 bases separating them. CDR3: CASSLEGQFGGYTF. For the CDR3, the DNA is TGTGCCAGCAGCTTAGAAGGGCAGTTCGGTGGCTACACCTTC.

CDR3 sequence reads: CAGLAGLANNEQFF. The CDR3 DNA reads as TGTGCCGGCCTTGCAGGACTAGCGAACAATGAGCAGTTCTTC. The gene calls are TRBV2 and TRBJ2-1, with TRBD2 identical over 9 bases. Germline assignment: CDR1 SNHLY and CDR2 FYNNEI. The CDR3 runs 14 residues. Trimming cost V 11 bases and J 5 bases; bases outside gene matches: 10.

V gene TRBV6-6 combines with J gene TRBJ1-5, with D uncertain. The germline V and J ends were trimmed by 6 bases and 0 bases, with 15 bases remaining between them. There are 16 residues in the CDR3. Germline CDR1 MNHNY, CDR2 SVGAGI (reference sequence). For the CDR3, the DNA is TGTGCCAGCAGCCGAACACCGACATATAGCAATCAGCCCCAGCATTTT. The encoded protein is CASSRTPTYSNQPQHF.

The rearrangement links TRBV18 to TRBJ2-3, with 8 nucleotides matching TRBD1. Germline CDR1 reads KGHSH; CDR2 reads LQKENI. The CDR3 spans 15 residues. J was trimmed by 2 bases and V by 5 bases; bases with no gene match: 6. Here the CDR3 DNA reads TGTGCCAGCTCATCGAGACAGGGGACCACAGATACGCAGTATTTT. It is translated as CASSSRQGTTDTQYF.

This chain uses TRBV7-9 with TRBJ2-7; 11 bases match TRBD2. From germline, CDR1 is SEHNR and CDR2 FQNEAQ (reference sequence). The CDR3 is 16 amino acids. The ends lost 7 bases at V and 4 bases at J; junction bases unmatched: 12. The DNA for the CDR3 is TGTGCCAGCACCGTTAGCGGGAGGGCCGGCATTTACGAGCAGTACTTC. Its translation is CASTVSGRAGIYEQYF.

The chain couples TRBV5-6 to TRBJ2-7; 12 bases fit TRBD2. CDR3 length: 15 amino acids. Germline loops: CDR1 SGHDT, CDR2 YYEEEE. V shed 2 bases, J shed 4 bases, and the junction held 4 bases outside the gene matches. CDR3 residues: CASSFLAGGKYEQYF. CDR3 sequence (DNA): TGTGCCAGCAGCTTTCTAGCGGGAGGGAAATACGAGCAGTACTTC.

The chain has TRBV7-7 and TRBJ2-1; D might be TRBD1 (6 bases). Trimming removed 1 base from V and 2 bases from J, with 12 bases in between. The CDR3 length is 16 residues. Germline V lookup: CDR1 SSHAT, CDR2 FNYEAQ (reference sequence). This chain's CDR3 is CASSLGPGDAYNEQFF. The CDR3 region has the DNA TGTGCCAGCAGCTTAGGACCAGGGGACGCCTACAATGAGCAGTTCTTC.

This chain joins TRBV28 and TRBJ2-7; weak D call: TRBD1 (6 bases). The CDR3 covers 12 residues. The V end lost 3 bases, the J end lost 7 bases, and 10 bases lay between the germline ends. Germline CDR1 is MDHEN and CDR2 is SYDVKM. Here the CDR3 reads CASSFLQGEQYF. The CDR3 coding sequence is TGTGCCAGCAGTTTCCTTCAGGGGGAGCAGTACTTC.

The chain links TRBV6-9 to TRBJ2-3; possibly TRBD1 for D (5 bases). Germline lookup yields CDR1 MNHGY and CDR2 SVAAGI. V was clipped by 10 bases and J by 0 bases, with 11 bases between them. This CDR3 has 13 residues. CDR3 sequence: CAKLGASTDTQYF. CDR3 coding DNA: TGTGCCAAGCTAGGGGCTAGCACAGATACGCAGTATTTT.